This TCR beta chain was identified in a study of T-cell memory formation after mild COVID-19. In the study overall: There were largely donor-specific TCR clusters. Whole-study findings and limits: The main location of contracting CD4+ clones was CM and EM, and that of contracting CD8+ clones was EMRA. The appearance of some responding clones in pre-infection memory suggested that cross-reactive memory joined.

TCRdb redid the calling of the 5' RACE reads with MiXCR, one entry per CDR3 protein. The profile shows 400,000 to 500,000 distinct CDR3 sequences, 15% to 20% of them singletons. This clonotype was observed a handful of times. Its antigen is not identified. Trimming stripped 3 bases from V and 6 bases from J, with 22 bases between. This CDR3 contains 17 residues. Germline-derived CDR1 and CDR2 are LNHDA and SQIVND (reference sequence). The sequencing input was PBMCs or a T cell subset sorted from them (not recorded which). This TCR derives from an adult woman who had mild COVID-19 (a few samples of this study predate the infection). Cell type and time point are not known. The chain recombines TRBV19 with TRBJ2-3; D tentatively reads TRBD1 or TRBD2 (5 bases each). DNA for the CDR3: TGTGCCAGTAGTATCACCAGTGTCGGGGACCGCAGGGATACGCAGTATTTT. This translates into CASSITSVGDRRDTQYF. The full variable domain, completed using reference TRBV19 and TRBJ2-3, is DGGITQSPKYLFRKEGQNVTLSCEQNLNHDAMYWYRQDPGQGLRLIYYSQIVNDFQKGDIAEGYSVSREKKESFPLTVTSAQKNPTAFYLCASSITSVGDRRDTQYFGPGTRLTVL.